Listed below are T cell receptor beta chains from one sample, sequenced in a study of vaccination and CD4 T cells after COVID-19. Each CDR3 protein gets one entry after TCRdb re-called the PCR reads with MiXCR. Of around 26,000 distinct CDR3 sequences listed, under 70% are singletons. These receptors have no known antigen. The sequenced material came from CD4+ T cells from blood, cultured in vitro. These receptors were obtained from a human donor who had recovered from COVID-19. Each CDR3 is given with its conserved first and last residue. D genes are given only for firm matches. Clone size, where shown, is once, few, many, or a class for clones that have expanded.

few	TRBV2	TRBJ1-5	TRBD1	CASQLEAGGNQPQHF	TGTGCCAGCCAACTTGAGGCAGGGGGGAATCAGCCCCAGCATTTT
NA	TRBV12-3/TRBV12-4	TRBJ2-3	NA	CASRLMVADTQYF	TGTGCCAGCAGGCTTATGGTTGCAGATACGCAGTATTTT
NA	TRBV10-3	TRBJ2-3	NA	CAISVTTSTDTQYF	TGTGCCATCAGTGTAACCACTAGCACAGATACGCAGTATTTT
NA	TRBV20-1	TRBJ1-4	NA	CSASLPGGGKLFF	TGCAGTGCTAGCCTCCCGGGCGGGGGAAAACTGTTTTTT
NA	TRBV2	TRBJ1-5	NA	CASSEYSGTQPQHF	TGTGCCAGCAGTGAATATTCAGGGACTCAGCCCCAGCATTTT
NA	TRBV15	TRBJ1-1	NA	CATSRDLLNSQAFF	TGTGCCACCAGCAGAGATTTATTGAACAGTCAAGCTTTCTTT
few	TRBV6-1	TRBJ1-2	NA	CASRELTGAGYTF	TGTGCCAGCAGAGAGCTGACGGGGGCGGGCTACACCTTC
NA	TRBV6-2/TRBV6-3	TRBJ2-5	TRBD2	CASTKTGGRETQYF	TGTGCCAGCACCAAAACGGGGGGGCGAGAGACCCAGTACTTC
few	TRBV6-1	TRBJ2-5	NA	CASTPSGETQYF	TGTGCCAGCACACCGTCGGGGGAGACCCAGTACTTC
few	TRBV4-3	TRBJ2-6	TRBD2	CASSLEGLAGMSGANVLTF	TGCGCCAGCAGCCTAGAAGGACTAGCGGGAATGTCTGGGGCCAACGTCCTGACTTTC
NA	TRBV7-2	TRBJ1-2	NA	CASSPPLRTTIPRGGYTF	TGTGCCAGCAGCCCACCTCTAAGGACGACTATCCCGAGGGGGGGCTACACCTTC
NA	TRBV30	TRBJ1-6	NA	CAWRHPQGGGRESPLHF	TGTGCCTGGAGGCACCCACAAGGGGGGGGAAGAGAGTCACCCCTCCACTTT
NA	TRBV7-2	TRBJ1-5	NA	CASSLLSEAAQHF	TGTGCCAGCAGCTTACTTTCAGAGGCAGCCCAGCATTTT
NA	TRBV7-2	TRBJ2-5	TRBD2	CASSGLAGGPRETQYF	TGTGCCAGCAGCGGACTAGCGGGAGGGCCTCGGGAGACCCAGTACTTC
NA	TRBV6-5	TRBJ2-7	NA	CASSSSRRGLSYEQYF	TGTGCCAGCAGTTCCTCTCGAAGGGGCCTTTCCTACGAGCAGTACTTC
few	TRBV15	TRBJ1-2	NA	CATSRGGRNYGYTF	TGTGCCACCAGCAGGGGGGGAAGGAACTATGGCTACACCTTC
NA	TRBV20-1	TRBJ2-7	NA	CSARAFAEQYF	TGCAGTGCTAGAGCCTTCGCCGAGCAGTACTTC
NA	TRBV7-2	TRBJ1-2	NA	CASSSGPFADGYTF	TGTGCCAGCAGCTCGGGACCCTTTGCCGATGGCTACACCTTC
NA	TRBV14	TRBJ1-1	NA	CASSQGLWRNTEAFF	TGTGCCAGCAGCCAAGGTTTGTGGAGGAACACTGAAGCTTTCTTT
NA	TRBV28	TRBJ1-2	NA	CASSPRIYGYTF	TGTGCCAGCAGTCCAAGGATCTATGGCTACACCTTC
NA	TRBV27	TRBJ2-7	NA	CASRTRDTISYEQYF	TGTGCCAGCAGAACGCGGGACACCATCTCCTACGAGCAGTACTTC
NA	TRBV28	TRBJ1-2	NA	CAGQGMDYGYTF	TGTGCCGGCCAGGGTATGGACTATGGCTACACCTTC